This T cell receptor beta chain emerged from a study of graft-versus-host responses after intestinal transplantation (dated by TCRdb to the early 2020s). Study-level background: The transplants that recipients got were multivisceral, liver-intestinal, or isolated intestinal. Anti-thymocyte globulin induction was given to all recipients, followed by maintenance tacrolimus and steroids for approximately 3 years. Graft-versus-host and host-versus-graft alloreactive T cell clones were tracked in the graft, circulation and bone marrow after intestinal transplantation using bulk TCR-beta CDR3 sequencing. Alloreactive clones were identified by sequencing pre-transplant mixed lymphocyte reaction products and comparing these products with unstimulated pre-transplant donor and recipient T cells. A cohort of more than 20 intestinal transplant recipients, including one retransplant, was enrolled, and a few patients lacking pretransplant specimens were excluded. Donor T cell macrochimerism was defined as a peak of at least 4% donor T cells among recipient peripheral blood mononuclear cells. Instead of going to the commercial service, samples from a few later patients were sequenced in-house on an Illumina MiSeq and processed with MiXCR.

A word on this clone: Its antigen is unknown. There are no base qualities to consult, and no much larger clone falls within one base.

CDR1 and CDR2 (SGHTA, FQGNSA) derive from the germline V gene. For this chain, trimming is 4 bases at the V end and 6 bases at the J end, and the number of junction bases without a gene match is 14. Including cysteine and phenylalanine, the CDR3 has 17 amino acids. Only CDR3 DNA remains: 51 bases, in frame from the first base. The full study reports these points: GvH clones were found in recipient bone marrow, and some of the GvH clones appeared earlier in ileal mucosa or blood, which is consistent with an intestinal mucosal origin. In the allografts of patients with donor T cell macrochimerism, GvH to HvG T cell clonal ratios were high. Early after transplant, peak levels of circulating GvH clones were associated with declines in HvG clones. Conclusions were limited by the relatively low number and heterogeneity of intestinal transplant patients.

Library construction relied on the immunoSEQ multiplex PCR assay. For most patients, genomic DNA was isolated with the Qiagen DNeasy Blood and Tissue Kit and shipped frozen to Adaptive Biotechnologies for TCR sequencing. Adaptive Biotechnologies carried out high-throughput TCR-beta CDR3 sequencing of genomic DNA for most patients. In the source study's methods: Adaptive's ImmunoSEQ software was the source of the TCR sequencing data for 18 patients, while a few other patients were processed with MiXCR and VDJtools. To correct CD4 versus CD8 sorting errors, any sequence found in both subsets at a frequency ratio below 5:1 was removed. Because the origin of CDR3 nucleotide sequences shared between donor and recipient could not be assigned, those sequences were removed. To count as alloreactive, a clone needed at least 2-fold expansion over unstimulated cells and a minimum CFSE-low frequency of 0.002% (template counts) or 0.001% (read counts). Clones were considered mappable if detected in sequenced pre-transplant spleen, lymph node, or MLR CFSE-low populations of the donor or recipient. Cumulative frequency of alloreactive clones was calculated as a percentage of all sequences weighted by copy number. This is the immuneACCESS table as TCRdb keeps it, with only in-frame sequences that have V and J called. A part of the clones is gone; compared with another copy, unresolved V genes explain less than half, and the rest is unexplained. V and J calls and clone size are those listed in that table; D and trimming were worked out from the DNA. The sample has about 70,000 clones on record, approximately 84% of them singletons. Roughly 0.4% of the sample lies in the top ten.

The time point label corresponds to: cells obtained before transplantation from donor or recipient. CD3+CD4+ and CD3+CD8+ populations were FACS-sorted from unstimulated pre-transplant donor and recipient cells taken from spleen or lymph nodes. This chain is built from TRBV7-2 and TRBJ2-3, and 9 junctional nucleotides match TRBD2. The clonotype was recovered from a human donor who was the organ donor for an intestinal transplant. This material consisted of unstimulated CD4+ T cells sorted from spleen or lymph node cells, taken before transplant. The CDR3: CASSSSKWAGGPDTQYF. The DNA sequence is TGTGCCAGCAGCTCCTCCAAGTGGGCGGGGGGGCCTGATACGCAGTATTTT.